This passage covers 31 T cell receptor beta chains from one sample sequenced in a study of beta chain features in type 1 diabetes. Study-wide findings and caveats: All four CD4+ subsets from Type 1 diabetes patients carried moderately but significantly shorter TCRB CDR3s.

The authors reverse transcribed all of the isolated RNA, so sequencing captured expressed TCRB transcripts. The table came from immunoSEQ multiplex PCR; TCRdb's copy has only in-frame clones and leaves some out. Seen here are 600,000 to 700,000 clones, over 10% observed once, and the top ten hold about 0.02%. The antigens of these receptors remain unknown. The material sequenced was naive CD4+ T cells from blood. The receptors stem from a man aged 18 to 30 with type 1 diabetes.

CDR3 bases: TGTGCCAGCAGCACCGGGACTAGCGGGGGGTCCGGCACAGATACGCAGTATTTT. Its protein product is CASSTGTSGGSGTDTQYF. The chain is built from TRBV7-9 and TRBJ2-3; 15 bases are a match to TRBD2. This CDR3 region has 18 residues. CDR1 is SEHNR and CDR2 is FQNEAQ in the germline V gene (reference sequence). J lost 1 base, V lost 5 bases, and 7 bases had no gene match.

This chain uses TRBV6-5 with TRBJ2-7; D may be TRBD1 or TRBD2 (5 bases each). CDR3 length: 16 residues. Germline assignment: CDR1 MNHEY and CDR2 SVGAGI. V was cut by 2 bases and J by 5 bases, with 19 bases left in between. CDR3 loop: CASSYRPGAIGHEQYF. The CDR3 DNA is TGTGCCAGCAGTTACAGGCCCGGGGCCATAGGCCACGAGCAGTACTTC.

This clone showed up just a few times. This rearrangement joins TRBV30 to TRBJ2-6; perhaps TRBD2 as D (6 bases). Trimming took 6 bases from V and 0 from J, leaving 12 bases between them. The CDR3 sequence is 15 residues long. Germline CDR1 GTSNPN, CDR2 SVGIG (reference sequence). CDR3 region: CACGGLRSGANVLTF. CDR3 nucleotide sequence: TGTGCCTGCGGGGGATTACGCTCTGGGGCCAACGTCCTGACTTTC.

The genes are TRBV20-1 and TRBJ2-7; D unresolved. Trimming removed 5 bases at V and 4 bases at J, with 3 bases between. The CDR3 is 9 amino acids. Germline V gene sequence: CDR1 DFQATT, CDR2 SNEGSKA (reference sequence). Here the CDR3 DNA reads TGCAGTGCTCTATACGAGCAGTACTTC. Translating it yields CSALYEQYF.

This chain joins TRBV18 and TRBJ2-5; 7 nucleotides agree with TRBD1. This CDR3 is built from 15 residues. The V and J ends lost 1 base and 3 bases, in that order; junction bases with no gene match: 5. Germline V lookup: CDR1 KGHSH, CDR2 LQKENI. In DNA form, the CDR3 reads TGTGCCAGCTCACCACGAGAACAGGGGAAAGAGACCCAGTACTTC. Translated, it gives CASSPREQGKETQYF.

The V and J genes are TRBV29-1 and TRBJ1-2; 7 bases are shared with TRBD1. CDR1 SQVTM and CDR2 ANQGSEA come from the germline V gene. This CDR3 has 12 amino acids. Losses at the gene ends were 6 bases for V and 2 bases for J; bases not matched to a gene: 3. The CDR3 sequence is CSVTGSNYGYTF. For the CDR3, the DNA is TGCAGCGTGACAGGGTCCAACTATGGCTACACCTTC.

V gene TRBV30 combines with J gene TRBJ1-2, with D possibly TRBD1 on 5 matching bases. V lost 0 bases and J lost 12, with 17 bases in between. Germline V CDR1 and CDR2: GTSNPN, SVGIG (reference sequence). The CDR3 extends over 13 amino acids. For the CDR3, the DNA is TGTGCCTGGAGTGTACGGGTGGAGGGGAAGGACACCTTC. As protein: CAWSVRVEGKDTF. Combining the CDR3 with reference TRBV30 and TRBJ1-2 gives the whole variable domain SQTIHQWPATLVQPVGSPLSLECTVEGTSNPNLYWYRQAAGRGLQLLFYSVGIGQISSEVPQNLSASRPQDRQFILSSKKLLLSDSGFYLCAWSVRVEGKDTFGSGTRLTVV.

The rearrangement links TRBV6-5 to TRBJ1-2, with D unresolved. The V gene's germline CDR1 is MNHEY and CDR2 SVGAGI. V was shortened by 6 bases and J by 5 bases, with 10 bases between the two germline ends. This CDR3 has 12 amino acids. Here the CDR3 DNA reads TGTGCCAGCAGGACCCTACCTTATGGCTACACCTTC. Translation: CASRTLPYGYTF.

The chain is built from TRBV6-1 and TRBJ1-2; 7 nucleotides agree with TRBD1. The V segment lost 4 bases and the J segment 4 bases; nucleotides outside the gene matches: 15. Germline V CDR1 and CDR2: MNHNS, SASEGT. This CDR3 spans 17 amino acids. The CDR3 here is CASSATGTALLGYGYTF. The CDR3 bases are TGTGCCAGCAGTGCCACCGGGACAGCGCTCCTTGGCTATGGCTACACCTTC.

In DNA form, the CDR3 reads TGTGCCAGCAGCTTAAGAGTAGCGGGGGGCCCCACAGATACGCAGTATTTT. Its translation is CASSLRVAGGPTDTQYF. The chain joins TRBV13 to TRBJ2-3, with TRBD2 matching over 10 bases. Trimming at V came to 2 bases and at J to 2 bases, leaving 7 bases not matched to a gene. The V gene's germline CDR1 is PRHDT and CDR2 FYEKMQ (reference sequence). CDR3 length equals 17 residues. Based on the CDR3 plus reference TRBV13 and TRBJ2-3, the full variable domain is AAGVIQSPRHLIKEKRETATLKCYPIPRHDTVYWYQQGPGQDPQFLISFYEKMQSDKGSIPDRFSAQQFSDYHSELNMSSLELGDSALYFCASSLRVAGGPTDTQYFGPGTRLTVL.

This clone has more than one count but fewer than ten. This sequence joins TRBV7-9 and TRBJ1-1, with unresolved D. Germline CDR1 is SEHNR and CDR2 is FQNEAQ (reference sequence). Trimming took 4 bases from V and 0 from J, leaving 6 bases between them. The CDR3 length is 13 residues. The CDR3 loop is CASSSSVNTEAFF. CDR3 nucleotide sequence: TGTGCCAGCAGCTCCTCAGTGAACACTGAAGCTTTCTTT.

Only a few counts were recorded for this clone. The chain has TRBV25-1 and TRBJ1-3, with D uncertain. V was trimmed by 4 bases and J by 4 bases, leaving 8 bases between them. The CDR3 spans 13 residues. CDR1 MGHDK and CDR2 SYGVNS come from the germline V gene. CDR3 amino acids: CASSADSGNTIYF. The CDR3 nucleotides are TGTGCCAGCAGTGCTGATTCCGGAAACACCATATATTTT.

The CDR3 loop reads CASSPHTEGGYTF. The DNA of the CDR3 is TGTGCCAGCAGTCCTCACACGGAGGGGGGCTACACCTTC. The chain has TRBV28 and TRBJ1-2; D might be TRBD1 (5 bases). The CDR3 totals 13 residues. Trimming cost V 5 bases and J 8 bases, with 15 bases left between them. Germline values: CDR1 MDHEN, CDR2 SYDVKM.

Here the CDR3 DNA reads TGTGCCTGGAGTGTCGCCGGTTATGGAGGAAAGTTTTTT. Translated: CAWSVAGYGGKFF. The chain carries TRBV30 and TRBJ2-2, with TRBD2 as a possible D gene (5 bases). This CDR3 has 13 residues. Trimming took 0 bases from V and 16 from J, leaving 18 bases between them. Germline CDR1 is GTSNPN and CDR2 is SVGIG (reference sequence).

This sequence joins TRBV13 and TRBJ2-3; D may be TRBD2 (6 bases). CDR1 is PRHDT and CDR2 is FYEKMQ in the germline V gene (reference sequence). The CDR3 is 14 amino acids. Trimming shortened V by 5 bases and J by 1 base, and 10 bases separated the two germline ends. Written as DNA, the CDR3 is TGTGCCAGCAGCGGAGGGGAGCGCACAGATACGCAGTATTTT. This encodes CASSGGERTDTQYF.

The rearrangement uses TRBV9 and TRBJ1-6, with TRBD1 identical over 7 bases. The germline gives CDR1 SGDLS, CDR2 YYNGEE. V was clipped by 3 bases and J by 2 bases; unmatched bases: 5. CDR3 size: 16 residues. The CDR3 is CASSDTGTAYNSPLHF. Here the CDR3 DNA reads TGTGCCAGCAGCGACACCGGGACAGCCTATAATTCACCCCTCCACTTT.

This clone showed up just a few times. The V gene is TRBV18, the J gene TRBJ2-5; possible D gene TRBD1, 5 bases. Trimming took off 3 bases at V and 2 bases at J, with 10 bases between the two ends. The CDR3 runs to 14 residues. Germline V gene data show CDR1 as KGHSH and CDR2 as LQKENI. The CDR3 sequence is CASSPRTTQETQYF. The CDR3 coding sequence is TGTGCCAGCTCACCTCGGACAACTCAAGAGACCCAGTACTTC.

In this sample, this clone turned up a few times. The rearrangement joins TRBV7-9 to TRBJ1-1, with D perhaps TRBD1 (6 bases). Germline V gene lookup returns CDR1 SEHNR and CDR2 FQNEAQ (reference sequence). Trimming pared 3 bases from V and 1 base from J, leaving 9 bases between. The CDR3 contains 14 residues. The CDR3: CASSFGTTNTEAFF. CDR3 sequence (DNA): TGTGCCAGCAGCTTCGGGACAACGAACACTGAAGCTTTCTTT.

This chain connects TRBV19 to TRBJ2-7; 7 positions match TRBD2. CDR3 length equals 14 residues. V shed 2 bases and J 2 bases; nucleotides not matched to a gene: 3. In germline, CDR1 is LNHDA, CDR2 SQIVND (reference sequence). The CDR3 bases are TGTGCCAGTAGTATAAGGGACTATGCCTACGAGCAGTACTTC. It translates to CASSIRDYAYEQYF. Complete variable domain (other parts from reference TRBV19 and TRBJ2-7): DGGITQSPKYLFRKEGQNVTLSCEQNLNHDAMYWYRQDPGQGLRLIYYSQIVNDFQKGDIAEGYSVSREKKESFPLTVTSAQKNPTAFYLCASSIRDYAYEQYFGPGTRLTVT.

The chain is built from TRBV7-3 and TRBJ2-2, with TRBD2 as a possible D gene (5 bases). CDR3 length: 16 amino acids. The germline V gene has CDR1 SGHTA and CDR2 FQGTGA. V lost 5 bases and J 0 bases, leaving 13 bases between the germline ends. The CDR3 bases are TGTGCCAGCAGCCTAGTAGGAGGTTCGAACACCGGGGAGCTGTTTTTT. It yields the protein CASSLVGGSNTGELFF.

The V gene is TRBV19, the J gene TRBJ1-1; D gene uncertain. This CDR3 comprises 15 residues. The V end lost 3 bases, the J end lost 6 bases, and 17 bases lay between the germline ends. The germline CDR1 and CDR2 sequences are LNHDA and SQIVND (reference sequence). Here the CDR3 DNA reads TGTGCCAGTAGTATGGATCGCGGCGGGGTCGCTGAAGCTTTCTTT. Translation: CASSMDRGGVAEAFF.

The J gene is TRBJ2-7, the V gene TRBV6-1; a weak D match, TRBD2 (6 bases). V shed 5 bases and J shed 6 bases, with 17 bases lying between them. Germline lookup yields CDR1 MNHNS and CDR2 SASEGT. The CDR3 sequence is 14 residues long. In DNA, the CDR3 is TGTGCCAGCAGTATCCGACTAGGATCCCCCGAGCAGTACTTC. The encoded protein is CASSIRLGSPEQYF.

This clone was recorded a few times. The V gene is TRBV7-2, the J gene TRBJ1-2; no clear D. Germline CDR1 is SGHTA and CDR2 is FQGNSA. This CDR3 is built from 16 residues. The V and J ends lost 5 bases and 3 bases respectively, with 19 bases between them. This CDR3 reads CASSLSGRRRDYGYTF. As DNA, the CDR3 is TGTGCCAGCAGCCTATCGGGCAGGCGGAGGGACTATGGCTACACCTTC.

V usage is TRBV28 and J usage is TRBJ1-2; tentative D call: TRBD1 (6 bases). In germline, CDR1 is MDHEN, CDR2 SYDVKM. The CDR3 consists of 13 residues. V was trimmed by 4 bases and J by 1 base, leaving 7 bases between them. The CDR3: CASSSRGNYGYTF. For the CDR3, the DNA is TGTGCCAGCAGTTCCAGGGGTAACTATGGCTACACCTTC.

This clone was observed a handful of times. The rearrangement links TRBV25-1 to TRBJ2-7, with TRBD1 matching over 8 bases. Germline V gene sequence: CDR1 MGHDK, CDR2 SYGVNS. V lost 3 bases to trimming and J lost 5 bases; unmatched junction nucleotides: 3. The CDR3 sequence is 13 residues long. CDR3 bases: TGTGCCAGCAGTGACGACAGGGGCCACGAGCAGTACTTC. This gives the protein CASSDDRGHEQYF.

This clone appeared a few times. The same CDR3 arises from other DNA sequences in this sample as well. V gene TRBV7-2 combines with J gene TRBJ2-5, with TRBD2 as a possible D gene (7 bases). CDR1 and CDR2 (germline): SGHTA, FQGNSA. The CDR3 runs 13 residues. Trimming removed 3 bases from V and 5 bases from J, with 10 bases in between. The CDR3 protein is CASSFGGRETQYF. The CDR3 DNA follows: TGTGCCAGCAGCTTCGGGGGGCGGGAGACCCAGTACTTC.

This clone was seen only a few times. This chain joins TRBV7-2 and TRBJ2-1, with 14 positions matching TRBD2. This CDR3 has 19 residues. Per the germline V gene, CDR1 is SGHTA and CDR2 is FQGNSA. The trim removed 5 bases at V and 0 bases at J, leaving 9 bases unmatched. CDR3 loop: CASSRPGTSGGSSYNEQFF. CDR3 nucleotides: TGTGCCAGCAGCCGCCCCGGGACTAGCGGGGGTAGCTCCTACAATGAGCAGTTCTTC.

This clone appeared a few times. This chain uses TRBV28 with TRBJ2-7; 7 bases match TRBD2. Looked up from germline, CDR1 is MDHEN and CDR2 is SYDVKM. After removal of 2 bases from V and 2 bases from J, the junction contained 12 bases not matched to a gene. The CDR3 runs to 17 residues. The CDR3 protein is CASSLKGPWGGTYEQYF. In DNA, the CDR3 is TGTGCCAGCAGTTTAAAGGGCCCATGGGGGGGTACCTACGAGCAGTACTTC.

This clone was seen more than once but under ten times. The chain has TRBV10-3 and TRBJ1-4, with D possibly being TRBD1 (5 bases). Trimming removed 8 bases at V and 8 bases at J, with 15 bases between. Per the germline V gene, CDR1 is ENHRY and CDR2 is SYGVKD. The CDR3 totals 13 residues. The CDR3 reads CAIRQGANEKLFF. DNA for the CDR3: TGTGCCATCCGGCAGGGAGCGAACGAAAAACTGTTTTTT.

The CDR3 protein is CASSQAYRIGANVLTF. CDR3 coding DNA: TGCGCCAGCAGCCAAGCCTACAGAATTGGGGCCAACGTCCTGACTTTC. This chain links TRBV4-1 with TRBJ2-6; unclear D gene. Germline CDR1 is MGHRA and CDR2 is YSYEKL. The CDR3 length is 16 residues. V shed 1 base and J shed 3 bases, with 10 bases lying between them.

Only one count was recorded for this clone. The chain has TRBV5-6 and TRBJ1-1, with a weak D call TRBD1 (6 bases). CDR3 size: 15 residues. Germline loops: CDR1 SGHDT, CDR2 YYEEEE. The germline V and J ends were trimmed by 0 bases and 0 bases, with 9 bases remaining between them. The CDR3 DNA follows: TGTGCCAGCAGCTTGGAAGGGACACTGAACACTGAAGCTTTCTTT. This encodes CASSLEGTLNTEAFF.